This T cell receptor (beta chain) was sequenced during a study of shared clonotypes between healthy human individuals. Study-level results: Shared across a few donors were around 5% of the naive CD4 clonotypes.

This CDR3 region has 13 residues. Looked up from germline, CDR1 is LNHNV and CDR2 is YYDKDF (reference sequence). V lost 0 bases, J lost 3 bases, and 6 bases lay in between. On this clone: Its matching antigen is unknown. In the same sample, other DNA sequences code for this CDR3.

Splitting of CD4+ cells produced CD45RA+ naive and CD45RA-negative memory subsets. The assay was run at deep level. For every subset, genomic DNA was evenly distributed across several immunoSEQ plates. Measured with immunoSEQ multiplex PCR; TCRdb has only the in-frame clones, and not every one. The repertoire consists of about 230,000 clones, with under 80% occurring once and the leading ten covering approximately 12%. The chain recombines TRBV15 with TRBJ2-7; D is ambiguous. Sequencing used memory CD4+ T cells sorted from blood. The subset was: CD45RA-negative fraction. This TCR derives from a man aged 30 to 39 in good health. CDR3 sequence (DNA): TGTGCCACCAGCAGAGATTCAGGCTACGAGCAGTACTTC. It is translated as CATSRDSGYEQYF.